The T cell receptor (beta chain) under discussion was sequenced for a study of blood T cell repertoires in COVID-19. With 10 bases removed from V and 5 bases from J, the gap between germline ends came to 20 bases. The CDR3 covers 14 residues. Germline CDR1 and CDR2: MDHEN and SYDVKM. The sample holds a few counts of this clone. The assay was immunoSEQ multiplex PCR, and TCRdb's table has in-frame clones only and misses some. The sample contains 130,000 or so clones, 84% of which appear only once. Adults between about 18 and 89 years of age took part from about 24 US areas. Sequences were obtained from PBMCs or T cells enriched from blood (not recorded which). V is TRBV28 and J is TRBJ1-2, with D unclear. The TCR comes from a woman between 45 and 65 years old with acute COVID-19. CDR3 DNA sequence: TGTGCCACTACAATTGGTGGAGAACTATATGGCTACACCTTC. Encoded protein: CATTIGGELYGYTF.